This passage covers 15 T cell receptor beta chains from one sample sequenced in a study of CD8+ T cells in alopecia areata. RNA extraction was followed by reverse transcription into cDNA, which acted as the sequencing template. Here immunoSEQ multiplex PCR was the method, and the copy in TCRdb shows in-frame clones only, minus some. There are fewer than 250,000 clones in the sample; 55% to 70% occur only once, and 0.65% to 0.7% lies in the top ten. As for treatment: oral pan-JAK inhibitor, 5-10 mg twice daily. The specimen comprised CD4+ T cells sorted from blood, sampled at week 4, from a patient treated with tofacitinib. Source of these receptors: a human donor with alopecia areata.

J is TRBJ1-2 and V is TRBV30; no clear D. This CDR3 comprises 14 residues. Trimming left V 4 bases short and J 2 bases short, with 14 bases between. The germline V gene encodes CDR1 GTSNPN and CDR2 SVGIG (reference sequence). CDR3 nucleotides: TGTGCCTGGACGATTTCGGGGTGGAACTATGGCTACACCTTC. Translating gives CAWTISGWNYGYTF. Looking up the rest from reference TRBV30 and TRBJ1-2 gives the full variable domain: SQTIHQWPATLVQPVGSPLSLECTVEGTSNPNLYWYRQAAGRGLQLLFYSVGIGQISSEVPQNLSASRPQDRQFILSSKKLLLSDSGFYLCAWTISGWNYGYTFGSGTRLTVV.

This chain joins TRBV9 and TRBJ2-3; D is uncertain. CDR3 length: 16 residues. V shed 0 bases and J shed 0 bases, with 11 bases lying between them. Germline-derived CDR1 and CDR2 are SGDLS and YYNGEE. The CDR3 DNA follows: TGTGCCAGCAGCGTAGGGAATAGCCTTAGCACAGATACGCAGTATTTT. This sequence encodes CASSVGNSLSTDTQYF.

This clone was detected a few times. The rearrangement joins TRBV14 to TRBJ1-4; no reliable D call. Germline V CDR1 and CDR2: SGHDN, FVKESK. The CDR3 runs 12 residues. With 0 bases removed from V and 10 bases from J, the gap between germline ends came to 6 bases. The CDR3 region has the DNA TGTGCCAGCAGCCAAGAGACATTAAAACTGTTTTTT. Its protein product is CASSQETLKLFF.

This clone was picked up a small number of times. The chain is built from TRBV7-7 and TRBJ2-5; the match to TRBD2 covers 9 bases. V was pared by 0 bases and J by 2 bases, with 4 bases of the junction left unmatched. From germline, CDR1 is SSHAT and CDR2 FNYEAQ (reference sequence). This CDR3 is built from 16 residues. CDR3 sequence reads: CASSLASAGGQETQYF. CDR3 nucleotide sequence: TGTGCCAGCAGCTTAGCGTCGGCGGGAGGGCAAGAGACCCAGTACTTC.

This clone was seen a handful of times. The chain uses TRBV19 and TRBJ2-2; 7 positions agree with TRBD2. With V trimmed by 3 bases and J by 3 bases, 4 bases remained unmatched. In germline, CDR1 is LNHDA, CDR2 SQIVND (reference sequence). The CDR3 loop spans 15 amino acids. The CDR3 DNA reads as TGTGCCAGTAGTATTCGCGGGGGAGACACCGGGGAGCTGTTTTTT. Protein product: CASSIRGGDTGELFF.

The chain joins TRBV30 to TRBJ1-2; no reliable D call. Trimming cost V 8 bases and J 4 bases, with 11 bases left between them. The CDR3 spans 11 residues. The V gene's germline CDR1 is GTSNPN and CDR2 SVGIG (reference sequence). The CDR3 nucleotides read TGTGCCCGGACGGAAGGCTATGGCTACACCTTC. This encodes CARTEGYGYTF. The variable domain in full, with the rest retrieved from reference TRBV30 and TRBJ1-2, is SQTIHQWPATLVQPVGSPLSLECTVEGTSNPNLYWYRQAAGRGLQLLFYSVGIGQISSEVPQNLSASRPQDRQFILSSKKLLLSDSGFYLCARTEGYGYTFGSGTRLTVV.

This chain links TRBV25-1 with TRBJ1-4; 7 positions match TRBD1. The length of the CDR3 is 15 residues. Germline CDR1 and CDR2: MGHDK and SYGVNS. The V and J ends lost 3 bases and 3 bases, in that order; junction bases with no gene match: 4. CDR3 sequence reads: CASSDPTGPNEKLFF. The CDR3 DNA reads as TGTGCCAGCAGTGACCCGACAGGGCCTAATGAAAAACTGTTTTTT.

The rearrangement uses TRBV29-1 and TRBJ2-3; weak D call: TRBD2 (6 bases). The CDR3 sequence is 13 residues long. Per germline, CDR1 SQVTM and CDR2 ANQGSEA. Trimming left V 4 bases short and J 4 bases short, with 12 bases between. The CDR3, as DNA: TGCAGCGTTGTGGGAGGCTTCGCAGATACGCAGTATTTT. As protein: CSVVGGFADTQYF.

This clone was observed a few times. The rearrangement links TRBV29-1 to TRBJ1-4, with 8 bases identical to TRBD1. CDR1 SQVTM and CDR2 ANQGSEA come from the germline V gene. There are 14 residues in the CDR3. V lost 7 bases and J lost 10; bases outside the gene matches: 14. For the CDR3, the DNA is TGCAGCGGCCAAACCAGGGGGACAGGCCTAAAACTGTTTTTT. This gives the protein CSGQTRGTGLKLFF.

This clone turned up a few times. Written as DNA, the CDR3 is TGTGCCAGCAGTGGGCTTTGGGGACTAGACTACAATGAGCAGTTCTTC. This sequence encodes CASSGLWGLDYNEQFF. The chain links TRBV6-1 to TRBJ2-1, with 8 bases fitting TRBD2. The CDR3 is 16 residues long. V trimming: 4 bases; J trimming: 3 bases; junction bases outside the gene matches: 8. Germline CDR1 MNHNS, CDR2 SASEGT.

The chain links TRBV4-1 to TRBJ2-2; D may correspond to TRBD1 or TRBD2 (5 bases each). The CDR3 runs 17 residues. Germline-derived CDR1 and CDR2 are MGHRA and YSYEKL. The V end lost 3 bases, the J end lost 5 bases, and 19 bases lay between the germline ends. CDR3 nucleotide sequence: TGCGCCAGCAGCCATCCTTGGGGAGACAGTCGAACCGGGGAGCTGTTTTTT. As protein: CASSHPWGDSRTGELFF.

The J gene is TRBJ1-3, the V gene TRBV30; the D gene is possibly TRBD1 (6 bases). The CDR3 covers 14 residues. Germline CDR1 and CDR2: GTSNPN and SVGIG (reference sequence). The V end lost 4 bases, the J end lost 3 bases, and 13 bases lay between the germline ends. CDR3 sequence: CAWTVGGGGNTIYF. CDR3 sequence (DNA): TGTGCCTGGACCGTAGGGGGGGGTGGAAACACCATATATTTT.

The V and J genes are TRBV2 and TRBJ1-3; D is unclear. From germline, CDR1 is SNHLY and CDR2 FYNNEI. The CDR3 extends over 16 amino acids. Trimming removed 4 bases from V and 2 bases from J, with 15 bases in between. For the CDR3, the DNA is TGTGCCAGCAGTGCCCAGCCCGCTGGCGCTGGAAACACCATATATTTT. Residues: CASSAQPAGAGNTIYF.

The chain employs TRBV11-2 and TRBJ2-3; D ambiguous. V was clipped by 1 base and J by 3 bases, with 2 bases between them. CDR1 is SGHAT and CDR2 is FQNNGV in the germline V gene. The CDR3 extends over 12 amino acids. CDR3 bases: TGTGCCAGCAGCTTAGTTACAGATACGCAGTATTTT. It codes for CASSLVTDTQYF. The full variable domain, completed using reference TRBV11-2 and TRBJ2-3, is EAGVAQSPRYKIIEKRQSVAFWCNPISGHATLYWYQQILGQGPKLLIQFQNNGVVDDSQLPKDRFSAERLKGVDSTLKIQPAKLEDSAVYLCASSLVTDTQYFGPGTRLTVL.

The V gene is TRBV25-1, the J gene TRBJ1-1, with 7 bases identical to TRBD1. Germline values: CDR1 MGHDK, CDR2 SYGVNS. Trimming removed 2 bases from V and 4 bases from J; junction bases left unmatched: 7. The CDR3 runs to 15 residues. The CDR3 sequence is CASSEQDRFGTEAFF. The CDR3 coding sequence is TGTGCCAGCAGTGAACAGGACAGGTTCGGCACTGAAGCTTTCTTT.